This T cell receptor beta chain was recorded in a study of shared clonotypes between healthy human individuals. Study findings and constraints: The study generally estimated greater richness for naive than memory subsets.

The germline gives CDR1 SGHRS, CDR2 YFSETQ. The J segment lost 6 bases and the V segment lost 5 bases, leaving 12 bases of the junction unmatched. This CDR3 contains 16 residues. Data came from immunoSEQ multiplex PCR; TCRdb stores just in-frame clones and leaves some out. The table has 740,000 or so clones, roughly 73% seen once. With respect to this clone: Its target is not known.

The sequencing sample was made of memory CD4+ T cells sorted from blood. Subset meaning: CD45RA-negative fraction. This chain links TRBV5-1 with TRBJ2-2, with 8 positions matching TRBD2. The origin of this receptor is a woman aged 25 to 39 in good health. CDR3 in amino acids: CASSSGYIAGPGELFF. The CDR3, as DNA: TGCGCCAGCAGTTCTGGTTACATAGCGGGACCCGGGGAGCTGTTTTTT.